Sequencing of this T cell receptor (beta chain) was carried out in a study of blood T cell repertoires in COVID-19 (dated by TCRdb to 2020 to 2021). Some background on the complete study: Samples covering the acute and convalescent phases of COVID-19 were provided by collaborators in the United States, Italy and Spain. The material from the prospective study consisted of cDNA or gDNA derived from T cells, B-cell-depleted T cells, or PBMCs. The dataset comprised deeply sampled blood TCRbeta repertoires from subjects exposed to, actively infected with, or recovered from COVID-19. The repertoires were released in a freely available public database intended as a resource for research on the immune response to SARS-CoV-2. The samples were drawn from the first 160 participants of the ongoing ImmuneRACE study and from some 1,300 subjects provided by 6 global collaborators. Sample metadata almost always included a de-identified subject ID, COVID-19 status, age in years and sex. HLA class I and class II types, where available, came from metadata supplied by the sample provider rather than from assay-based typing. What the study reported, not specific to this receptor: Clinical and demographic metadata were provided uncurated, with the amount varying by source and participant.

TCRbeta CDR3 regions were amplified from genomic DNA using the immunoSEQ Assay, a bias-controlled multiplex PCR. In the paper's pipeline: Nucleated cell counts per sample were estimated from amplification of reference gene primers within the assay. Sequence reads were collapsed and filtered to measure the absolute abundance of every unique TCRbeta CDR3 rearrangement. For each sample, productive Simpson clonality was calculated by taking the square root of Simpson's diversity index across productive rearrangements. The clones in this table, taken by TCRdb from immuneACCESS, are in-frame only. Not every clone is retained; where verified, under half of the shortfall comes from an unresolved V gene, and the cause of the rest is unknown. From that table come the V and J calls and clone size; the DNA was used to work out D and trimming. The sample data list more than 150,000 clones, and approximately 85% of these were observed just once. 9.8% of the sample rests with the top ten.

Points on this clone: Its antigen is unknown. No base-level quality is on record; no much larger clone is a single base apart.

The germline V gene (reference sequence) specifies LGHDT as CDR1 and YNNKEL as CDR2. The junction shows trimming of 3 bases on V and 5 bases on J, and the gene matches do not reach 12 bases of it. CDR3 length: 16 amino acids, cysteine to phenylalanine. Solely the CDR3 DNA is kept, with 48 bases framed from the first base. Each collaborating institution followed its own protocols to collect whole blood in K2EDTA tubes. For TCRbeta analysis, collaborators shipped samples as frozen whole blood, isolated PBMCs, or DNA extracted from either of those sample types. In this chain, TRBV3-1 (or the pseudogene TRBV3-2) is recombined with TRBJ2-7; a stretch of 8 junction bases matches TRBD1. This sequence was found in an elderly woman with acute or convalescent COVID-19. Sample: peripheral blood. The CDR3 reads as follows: CASSHRGRGLPDEQYF. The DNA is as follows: TGTGCCAGCAGCCACAGGGGCAGGGGGCTTCCGGACGAGCAGTACTTC.